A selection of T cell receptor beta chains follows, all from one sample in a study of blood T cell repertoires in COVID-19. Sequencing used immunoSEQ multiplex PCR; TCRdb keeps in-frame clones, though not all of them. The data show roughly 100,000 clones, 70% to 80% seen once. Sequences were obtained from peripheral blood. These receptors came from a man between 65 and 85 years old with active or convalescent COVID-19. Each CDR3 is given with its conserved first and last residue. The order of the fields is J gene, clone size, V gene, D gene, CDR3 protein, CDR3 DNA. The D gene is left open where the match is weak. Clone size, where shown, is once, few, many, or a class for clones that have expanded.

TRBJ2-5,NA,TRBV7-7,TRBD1,CASSSGQGTQETQYF,TGTGCTAGCAGCTCGGGACAGGGAACCCAAGAGACCCAGTACTTC
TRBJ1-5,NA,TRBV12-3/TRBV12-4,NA,CASSLANQPQHF,TGTGCCAGCAGCCTGGCCAATCAGCCCCAGCATTTT
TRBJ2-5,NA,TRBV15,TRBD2,CATSRATSGETQYF,TGTGCCACCAGCAGAGCGACTAGCGGGGAGACCCAGTACTTC
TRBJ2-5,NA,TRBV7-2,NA,CASSLVAEETQYF,TGTGCCAGCAGCTTAGTAGCGGAAGAGACCCAGTACTTC
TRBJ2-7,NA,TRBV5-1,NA,CASSFSQSGPYEQYF,TGCGCCAGCAGCTTTTCCCAAAGCGGTCCCTACGAGCAGTACTTC
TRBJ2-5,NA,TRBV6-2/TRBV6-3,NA,CASSYRLLAPKQETQYF,TGTGCCAGCAGTTACCGGCTTCTAGCGCCGAAACAAGAGACCCAGTACTTC
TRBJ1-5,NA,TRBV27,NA,CASSLLRSGSNQPQHF,TGTGCCAGCAGCCTTTTAAGGTCAGGCAGCAATCAGCCCCAGCATTTT
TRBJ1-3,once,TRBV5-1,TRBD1,CASSRPEGAGNTIYF,TGCGCCAGCAGCCGCCCCGAGGGGGCAGGAAACACCATATATTTT
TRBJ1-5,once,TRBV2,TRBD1,CASSSRDRYSNQPQHF,TGTGCCAGCAGTTCTAGGGACAGATATAGCAATCAGCCCCAGCATTTT
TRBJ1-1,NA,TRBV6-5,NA,CASSPPGAGNTEAFF,TGTGCCAGCAGTCCACCGGGAGCCGGGAACACTGAAGCTTTCTTT
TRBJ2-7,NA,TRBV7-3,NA,CASSFIVIVAGAYEQYF,TGTGCCAGCAGCTTTATTGTCATTGTCGCCGGGGCCTACGAGCAGTACTTC
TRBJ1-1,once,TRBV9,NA,CASSLRGMNTEAFF,TGTGCCAGCAGCTTGCGGGGCATGAACACTGAAGCTTTCTTT
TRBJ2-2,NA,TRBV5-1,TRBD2,CASSFIASGLTGELFF,TGCGCCAGCAGCTTTATCGCTAGCGGCCTGACCGGGGAGCTGTTTTTT
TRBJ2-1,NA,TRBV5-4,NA,CASSFSRELSYNEQFF,TGTGCCAGCAGCTTTTCCAGGGAATTATCCTACAATGAGCAGTTCTTC
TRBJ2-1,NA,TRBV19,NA,CASSIRSHQAHEQFF,TGTGCCAGTAGTATTAGGTCTCATCAGGCGCATGAGCAGTTCTTC
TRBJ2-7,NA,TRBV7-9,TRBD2,CASDSGGYGEQYF,TGTGCCAGCGATAGCGGGGGATACGGCGAGCAGTACTTC
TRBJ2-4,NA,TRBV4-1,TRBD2,CASSQGGGLSNIQYF,TGCGCCAGCAGCCAAGGGGGGGGACTGTCAAACATTCAGTACTTC
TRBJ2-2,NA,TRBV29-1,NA,CSVRGFDNGELFF,TGCAGCGTTCGAGGGTTTGATAACGGGGAGCTGTTTTTT
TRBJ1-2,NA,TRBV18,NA,CASSKGATNYGYTF,TGTGCCAGCTCAAAAGGGGCTACCAACTATGGCTACACCTTC
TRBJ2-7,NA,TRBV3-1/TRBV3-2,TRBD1,CASSRVSSGTGSKGEQYF,TGTGCCAGCAGCCGAGTTTCTTCCGGGACAGGGAGTAAGGGCGAGCAGTACTTC
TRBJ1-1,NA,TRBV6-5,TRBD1,CASSINRDREEAFF,TGTGCCAGCAGTATAAACCGGGACAGGGAAGAAGCTTTCTTT
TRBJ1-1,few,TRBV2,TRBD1,CGGTGGTNTEAFF,TGTGGCGGGACAGGGGGCACGAACACTGAAGCTTTCTTT
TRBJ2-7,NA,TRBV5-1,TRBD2,CASSLGVTGGNEQYF,TGCGCCAGCAGCTTGGGGGTGACGGGAGGGAACGAGCAGTACTTC
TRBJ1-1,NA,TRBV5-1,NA,CASCTGLNTEAFF,TGCGCCAGTTGCACAGGTTTGAACACTGAAGCTTTCTTT
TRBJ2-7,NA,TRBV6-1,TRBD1,CASSKRDRGVHEQYF,TGTGCCAGCAGTAAAAGGGACAGGGGCGTCCACGAGCAGTACTTC
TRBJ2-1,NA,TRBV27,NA,CASSLRGTGTSHNEQFF,TGTGCCAGCAGTCTCCGTGGTACCGGGACATCCCACAATGAGCAGTTCTTC
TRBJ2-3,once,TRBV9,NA,CASSGLAGNTDTQYF,TGTGCCAGCAGCGGGTTAGCAGGGAACACAGATACGCAGTATTTT
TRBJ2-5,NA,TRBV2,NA,CASNDREGETQYF,TGTGCCAGCAATGACAGGGAGGGAGAGACCCAGTACTTC
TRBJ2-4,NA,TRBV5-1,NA,CASTETDRIPNIQYF,TGCGCCAGCACCGAAACCGACAGGATACCAAACATTCAGTACTTC
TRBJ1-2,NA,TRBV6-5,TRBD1,CASSQQGAQGYTF,TGTGCCAGCAGCCAACAGGGGGCGCAAGGCTACACCTTC
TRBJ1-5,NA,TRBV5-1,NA,CASSLGGDNQPQHF,TGCGCCAGCAGCTTGGGCGGAGACAATCAGCCCCAGCATTTT
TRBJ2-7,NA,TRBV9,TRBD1,CASSVGGQGTYEQYF,TGTGCCAGCAGCGTAGGGGGACAGGGGACCTACGAGCAGTACTTC
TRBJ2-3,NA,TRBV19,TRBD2,CASSRGPSGGAEGTQYF,TGTGCCAGTAGTAGGGGGCCTAGCGGGGGGGCCGAAGGTACGCAGTATTTT
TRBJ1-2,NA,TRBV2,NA,CASSEDRVAYGYTF,TGTGCCAGCAGTGAAGACAGGGTAGCATATGGCTACACCTTC
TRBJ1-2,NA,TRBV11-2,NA,CASSLKSGQISYGYTF,TGTGCCAGCAGCTTAAAGAGTGGACAGATATCCTATGGCTACACCTTC
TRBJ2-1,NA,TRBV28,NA,CASRLGTGRFF,TGTGCCAGCAGGCTTGGGACTGGCAGGTTCTTC
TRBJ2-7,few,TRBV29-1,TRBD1,CSVAGQDWEQYF,TGCAGCGTAGCCGGACAGGATTGGGAGCAGTACTTC
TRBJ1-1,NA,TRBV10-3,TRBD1,CAISEPTGGALAFF,TGTGCCATCAGTGAGCCGACAGGGGGCGCCTTAGCTTTCTTT
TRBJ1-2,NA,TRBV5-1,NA,CASSVDRNYGYTF,TGCGCCAGCAGCGTGGACAGAAACTATGGCTACACCTTC
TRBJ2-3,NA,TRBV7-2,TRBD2,CASSSPGLGKFSQYF,TGTGCCAGCAGCTCTCCCGGACTAGGGAAATTCTCGCAGTATTTT
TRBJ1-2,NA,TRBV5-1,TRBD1,CASSPPDRGRYTF,TGCGCCAGCAGCCCGCCGGACAGGGGGAGGTACACCTTC
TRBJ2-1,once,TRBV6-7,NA,CASRQQDLSYNEQFF,TGTGCCAGCAGACAGCAAGACCTCTCCTACAATGAGCAGTTCTTC
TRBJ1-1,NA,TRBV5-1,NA,CASSFQTNTEAFF,TGCGCCAGCAGCTTCCAGACTAACACTGAAGCTTTCTTT
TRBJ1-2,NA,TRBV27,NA,CASSLRAGSASYGYTF,TGTGCCAGCAGTTTAAGGGCAGGGTCGGCATCCTATGGCTACACCTTC
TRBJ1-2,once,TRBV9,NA,CASSSEISFGGYTF,TGTGCCAGCAGCTCCGAAATCTCCTTCGGGGGCTACACCTTC
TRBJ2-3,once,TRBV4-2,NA,CASSQDHGGRDTQYF,TGTGCCAGCAGCCAAGATCATGGCGGGCGGGATACGCAGTATTTT
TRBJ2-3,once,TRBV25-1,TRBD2,CASSHMAGGSTDTQYF,TGTGCCAGCAGCCATATGGCGGGGGGGAGCACAGATACGCAGTATTTT
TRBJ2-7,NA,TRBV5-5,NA,CASSLDSTPYEQYF,TGTGCCAGCAGCTTGGACTCGACTCCCTACGAGCAGTACTTC
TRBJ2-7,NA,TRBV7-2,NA,CASSLGRVTHEQYF,TGTGCCAGCAGCTTAGGGAGGGTCACCCACGAGCAGTACTTC
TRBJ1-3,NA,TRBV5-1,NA,CASSLYLGGGSGNTIYF,TGCGCCAGCAGCTTATATTTGGGAGGGGGCTCTGGAAACACCATATATTTT
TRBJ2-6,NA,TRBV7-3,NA,CASSSQASGANVLTF,TGTGCCAGCAGCTCACAGGCCTCTGGGGCCAACGTCCTGACTTTC
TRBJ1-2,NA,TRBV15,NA,CATSREGQYGYTF,TGTGCCACCAGCAGGGAAGGACAGTATGGCTACACCTTC
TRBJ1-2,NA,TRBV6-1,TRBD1,CASSTGTGKEGYTF,TGTGCCAGCAGTACCGGGACAGGGAAGGAGGGCTACACCTTC